The rows below give T cell receptor beta chains drawn from one sample of a study of post-analysis software for immune sequencing data. TCRdb re-analysed the PCR reads in MiXCR, keeping a single row per CDR3 protein. The repertoire holds around 440,000 distinct CDR3 sequences, with nearly 45% as singletons. Sequenced: blood. The receptor set was obtained from a girl between 5 and 17 years old with multiple sclerosis. Each CDR3 is given with its conserved first and last residue. The order of the fields is clone size, J gene, V gene, D gene, CDR3 protein, CDR3 DNA. A D gene is named only where the DNA matches it firmly. The size field is filled for only some rows; it gives once, few, many or a size class.

>NA|TRBJ2-1|TRBV24-1|NA
CATSPLRGASYNEQFF
TGTGCCACCAGCCCTTTAAGGGGCGCCTCCTACAATGAGCAGTTCTTC
>few|TRBJ1-1|TRBV29-1|NA
CSVERVNTEAFF
TGCAGCGTTGAAAGGGTGAACACTGAAGCTTTCTTT
>NA|TRBJ2-3|TRBV29-1|NA
CSLRGTGHGTDTQYF
TGCAGCCTCCGAGGAACGGGACACGGCACAGATACGCAGTATTTT
>NA|TRBJ2-7|TRBV5-1|NA
CANSVGSYEQYF
TGCGCCAACAGCGTGGGGTCCTACGAGCAGTACTTC
>few|TRBJ2-7|TRBV15|NA
CATSAGNRVYEQYF
TGTGCCACCAGCGCTGGGAATCGCGTCTACGAGCAGTACTTC
>few|TRBJ2-1|TRBV14|TRBD2
CASSPKTGRATYNEQFF
TGTGCCAGCAGCCCCAAGACCGGGAGGGCCACCTACAATGAGCAGTTCTTC
>once|TRBJ2-2|TRBV28|NA
CASSLWVREDTGELFF
TGTGCCAGCAGTTTATGGGTCAGGGAGGACACCGGGGAGCTGTTTTTT
>NA|TRBJ2-7|TRBV4-1|NA
CASSHSPGTADSYEQYF
TGCGCCAGCAGCCATTCGCCCGGGACGGCCGACTCCTACGAGCAGTACTTC
>NA|TRBJ2-7|TRBV7-2|TRBD1
CASSIAGTGLSYEQYF
TGTGCCAGCAGCATAGCCGGGACAGGACTATCCTACGAGCAGTACTTC
>once|TRBJ2-7|TRBV5-1|TRBD2
CASSLASGRIHEQYF
TGCGCCAGCAGCTTGGCCAGCGGGAGGATCCACGAGCAGTACTTC
>once|TRBJ2-6|TRBV6-5|TRBD1
CASSSKTGADSSGASVLTF
TGTGCCAGCAGTTCCAAGACAGGGGCCGATTCCTCTGGGGCCAGCGTCCTGACTTTC
>NA|TRBJ1-2|TRBV2|NA
CASSGSRNNYGYTF
TGTGCCAGCAGTGGGAGCAGGAATAACTATGGCTACACCTTC
>many|TRBJ1-2|TRBV12-3/TRBV12-4|NA
CASTSPAGRNKGYTF
TGTGCCAGCACCAGCCCGGCCGGTCGTAACAAAGGCTACACCTTC
>few|TRBJ2-1|TRBV20-1|TRBD2
CSARVPSGSLNEQFF
TGCAGTGCTAGAGTACCTAGCGGGAGTTTAAATGAGCAGTTCTTC
>NA|TRBJ1-2|TRBV27|NA
CASSGGPNFGYTF
TGTGCCAGCAGTGGGGGGCCTAATTTTGGCTACACCTTC